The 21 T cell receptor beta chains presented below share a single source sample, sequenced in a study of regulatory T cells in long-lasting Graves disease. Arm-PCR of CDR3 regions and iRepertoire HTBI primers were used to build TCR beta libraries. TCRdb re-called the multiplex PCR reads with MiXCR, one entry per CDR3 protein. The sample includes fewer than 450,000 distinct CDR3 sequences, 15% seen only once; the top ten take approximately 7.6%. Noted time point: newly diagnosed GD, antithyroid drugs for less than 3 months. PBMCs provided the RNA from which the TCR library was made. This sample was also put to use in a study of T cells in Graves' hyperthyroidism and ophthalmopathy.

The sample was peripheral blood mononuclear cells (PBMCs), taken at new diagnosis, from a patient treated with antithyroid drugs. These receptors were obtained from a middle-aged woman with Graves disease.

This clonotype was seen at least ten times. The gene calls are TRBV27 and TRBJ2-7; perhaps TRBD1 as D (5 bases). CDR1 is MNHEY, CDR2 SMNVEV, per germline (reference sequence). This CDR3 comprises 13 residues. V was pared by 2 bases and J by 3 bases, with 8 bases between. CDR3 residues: CASSLRRDYEQYF. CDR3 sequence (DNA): TGTGCCAGCAGTTTACGCAGGGACTACGAGCAGTACTTC.

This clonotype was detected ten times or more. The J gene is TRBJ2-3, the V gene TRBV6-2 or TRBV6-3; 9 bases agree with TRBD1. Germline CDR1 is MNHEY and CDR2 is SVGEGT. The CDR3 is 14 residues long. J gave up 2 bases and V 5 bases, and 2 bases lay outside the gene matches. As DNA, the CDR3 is TGTGCCAGCAGTGGACAGGGGCCCACAGATACGCAGTATTTT. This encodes CASSGQGPTDTQYF.

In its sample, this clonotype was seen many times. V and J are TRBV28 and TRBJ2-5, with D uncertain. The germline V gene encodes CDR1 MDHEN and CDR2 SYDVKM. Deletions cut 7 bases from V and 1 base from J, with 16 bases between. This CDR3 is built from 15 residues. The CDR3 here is CASTRPYATQETQYF. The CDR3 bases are TGTGCCAGCACCCGCCCCTACGCCACCCAAGAGACCCAGTACTTC.

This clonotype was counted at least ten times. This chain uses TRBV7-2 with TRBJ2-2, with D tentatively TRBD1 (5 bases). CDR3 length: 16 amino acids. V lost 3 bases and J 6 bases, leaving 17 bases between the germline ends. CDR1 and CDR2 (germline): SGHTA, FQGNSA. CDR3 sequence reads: CASSFPDWTYSGELFF. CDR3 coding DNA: TGTGCCAGCAGCTTCCCGGATTGGACATATTCCGGGGAGCTGTTTTTT. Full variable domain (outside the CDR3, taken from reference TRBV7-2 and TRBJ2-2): GAGVSQSPSNKVTEKGKDVELRCDPISGHTALYWYRQSLGQGLEFLIYFQGNSAPDKSGLPSDRFSAERTGGSVSTLTIQRTQQEDSAVYLCASSFPDWTYSGELFFGEGSRLTVL.

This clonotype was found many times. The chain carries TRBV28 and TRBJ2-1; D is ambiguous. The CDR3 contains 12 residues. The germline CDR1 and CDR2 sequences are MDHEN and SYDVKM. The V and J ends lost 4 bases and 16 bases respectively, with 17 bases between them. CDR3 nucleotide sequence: TGTGCCAGCAGTTCCGGACGGCTAGTTGGTTTCTTC. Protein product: CASSSGRLVGFF.

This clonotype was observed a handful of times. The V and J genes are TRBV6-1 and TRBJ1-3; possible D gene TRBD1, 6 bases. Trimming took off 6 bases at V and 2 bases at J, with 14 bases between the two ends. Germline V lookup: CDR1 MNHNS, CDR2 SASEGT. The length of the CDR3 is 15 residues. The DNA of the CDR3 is TGTGCCAGCAGGCTCACAGGGTCCGCTGGAAACACCATATATTTT. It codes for CASRLTGSAGNTIYF.

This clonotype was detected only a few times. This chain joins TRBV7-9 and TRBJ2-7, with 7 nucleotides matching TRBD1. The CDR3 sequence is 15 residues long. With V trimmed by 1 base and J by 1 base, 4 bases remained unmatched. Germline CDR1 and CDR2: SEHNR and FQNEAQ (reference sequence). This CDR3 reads CASSLVGDRSYEQYF. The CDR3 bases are TGTGCCAGCAGCTTAGTCGGGGACAGATCCTACGAGCAGTACTTC.

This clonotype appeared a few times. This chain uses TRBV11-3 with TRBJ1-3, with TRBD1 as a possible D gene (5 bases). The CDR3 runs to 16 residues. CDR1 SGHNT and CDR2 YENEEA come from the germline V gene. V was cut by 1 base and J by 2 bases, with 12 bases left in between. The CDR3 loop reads CASSLGDPETGNTIYF. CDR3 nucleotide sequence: TGTGCCAGCAGCTTAGGGGACCCGGAGACTGGAAACACCATATATTTT.

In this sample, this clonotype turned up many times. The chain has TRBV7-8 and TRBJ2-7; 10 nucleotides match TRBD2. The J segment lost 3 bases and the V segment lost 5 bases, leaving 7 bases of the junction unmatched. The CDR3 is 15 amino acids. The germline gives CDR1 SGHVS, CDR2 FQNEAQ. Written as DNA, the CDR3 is TGTGCCAGCAGCCCTGGGCTAGCGGGAGACTACGAGCAGTACTTC. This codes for CASSPGLAGDYEQYF. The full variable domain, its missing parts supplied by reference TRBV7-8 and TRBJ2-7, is GAGVSQSPRYKVAKRGQDVALRCDPISGHVSLFWYQQALGQGPEFLTYFQNEAQLDKSGLPSDRFFAERPEGSVSTLKIQRTQQEDSAVYLCASSPGLAGDYEQYFGPGTRLTVT.

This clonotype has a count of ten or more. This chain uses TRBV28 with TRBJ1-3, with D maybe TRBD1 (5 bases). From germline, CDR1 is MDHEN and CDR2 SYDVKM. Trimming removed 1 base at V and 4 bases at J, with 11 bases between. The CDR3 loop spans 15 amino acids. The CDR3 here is CASSLSRVRGNTIYF. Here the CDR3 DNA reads TGTGCCAGCAGTTTATCCAGGGTGCGGGGAAACACCATATATTTT.

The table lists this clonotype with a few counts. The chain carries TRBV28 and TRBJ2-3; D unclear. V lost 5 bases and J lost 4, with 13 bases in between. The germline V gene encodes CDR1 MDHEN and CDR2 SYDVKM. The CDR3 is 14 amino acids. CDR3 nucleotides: TGTGCCAGCAGTCCGCCGGGCTGGGCAGATACGCAGTATTTT. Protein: CASSPPGWADTQYF.

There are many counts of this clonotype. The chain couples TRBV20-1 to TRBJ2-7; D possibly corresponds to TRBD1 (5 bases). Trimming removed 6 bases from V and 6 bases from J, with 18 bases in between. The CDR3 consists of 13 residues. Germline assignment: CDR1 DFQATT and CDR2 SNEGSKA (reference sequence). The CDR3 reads CSAADRNLLEQYF. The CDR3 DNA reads TGCAGTGCCGCTGACAGAAACCTGCTCGAGCAGTACTTC.

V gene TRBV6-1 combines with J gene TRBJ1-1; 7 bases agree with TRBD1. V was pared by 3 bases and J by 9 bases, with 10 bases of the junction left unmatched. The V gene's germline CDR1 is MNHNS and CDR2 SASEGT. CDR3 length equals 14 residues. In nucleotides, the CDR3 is TGTGCCAGCAGTGAGGGGAGGGGGCGCGGGAAAGCTTTCTTT. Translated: CASSEGRGRGKAFF.

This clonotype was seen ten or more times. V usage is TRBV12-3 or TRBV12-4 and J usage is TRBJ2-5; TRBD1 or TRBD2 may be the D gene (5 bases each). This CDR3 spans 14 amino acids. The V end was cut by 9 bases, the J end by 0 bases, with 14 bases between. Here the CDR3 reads CASNHGTNQETQYF. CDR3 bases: TGTGCCAGTAACCACGGGACCAACCAAGAGACCCAGTACTTC.

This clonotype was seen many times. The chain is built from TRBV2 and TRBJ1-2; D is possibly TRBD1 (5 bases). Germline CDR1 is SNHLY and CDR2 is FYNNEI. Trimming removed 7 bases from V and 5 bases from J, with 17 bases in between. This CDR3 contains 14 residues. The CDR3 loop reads CASNGGVEGYGYTF. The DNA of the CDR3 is TGTGCCAGCAATGGAGGGGTCGAGGGGTATGGCTACACCTTC.

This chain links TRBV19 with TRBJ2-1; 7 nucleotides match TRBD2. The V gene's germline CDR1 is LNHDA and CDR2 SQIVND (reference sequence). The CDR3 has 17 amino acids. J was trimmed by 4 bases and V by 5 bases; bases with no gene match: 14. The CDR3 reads CASSLLPLAEMYNEQFF. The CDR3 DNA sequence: TGTGCCAGTAGTCTCCTTCCCCTAGCGGAAATGTACAATGAGCAGTTCTTC.

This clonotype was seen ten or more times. CDR3 residues: CASSQRETQYF. The CDR3 nucleotides read TGTGCCAGCAGCCAACGGGAGACCCAGTACTTC. J is TRBJ2-5 and V is TRBV2; D is uncertain. Germline CDR1 reads SNHLY; CDR2 reads FYNNEI. The V and J ends lost 6 bases and 5 bases respectively, with 7 bases between them. The CDR3 totals 11 residues.

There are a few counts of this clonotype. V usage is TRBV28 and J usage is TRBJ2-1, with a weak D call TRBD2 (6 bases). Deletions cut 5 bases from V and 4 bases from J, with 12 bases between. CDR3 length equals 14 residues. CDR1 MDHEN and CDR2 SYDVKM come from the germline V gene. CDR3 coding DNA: TGTGCCAGCAGTGTGGCTAGCGCATACAATGAGCAGTTCTTC. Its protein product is CASSVASAYNEQFF.

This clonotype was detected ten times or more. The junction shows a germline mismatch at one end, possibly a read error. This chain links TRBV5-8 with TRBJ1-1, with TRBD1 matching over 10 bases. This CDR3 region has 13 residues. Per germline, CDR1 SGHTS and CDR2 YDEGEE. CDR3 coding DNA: TGTGCCAGTTCCCGTCCGGGACAGGGGAAGTTTAGCTTT. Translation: CASSRPGQGKFSF.

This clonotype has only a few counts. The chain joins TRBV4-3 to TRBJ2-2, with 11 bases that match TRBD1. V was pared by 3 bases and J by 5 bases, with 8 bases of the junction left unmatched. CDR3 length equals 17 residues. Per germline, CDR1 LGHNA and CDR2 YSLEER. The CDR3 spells CASSHDTGTGGTGELFF. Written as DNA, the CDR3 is TGCGCCAGCAGCCATGATACCGGGACAGGGGGAACCGGGGAGCTGTTTTTT.

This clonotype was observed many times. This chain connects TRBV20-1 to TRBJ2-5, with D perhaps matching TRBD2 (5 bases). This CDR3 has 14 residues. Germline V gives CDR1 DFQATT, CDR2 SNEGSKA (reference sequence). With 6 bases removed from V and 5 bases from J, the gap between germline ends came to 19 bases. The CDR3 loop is CSAPGELPTETQYF. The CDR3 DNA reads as TGCAGTGCCCCCGGGGAACTACCGACCGAGACCCAGTACTTC.